This T cell receptor (beta chain) was obtained from a study of blood T cell repertoires in COVID-19. Data came from immunoSEQ multiplex PCR; TCRdb stores just in-frame clones and leaves some out. The sample records about 23,000 clones, around 83% being singletons. Sequencing was performed on peripheral blood. The source is a man between 65 and 85 years old with acute or convalescent COVID-19.

This chain's CDR3 is CASSPGQYGTEAFF. The CDR3, as DNA: TGTGCCAGTAGTCCGGGACAGTATGGCACTGAAGCTTTCTTT. V gene TRBV19 combines with J gene TRBJ1-1; 7 bases align to TRBD1. The V gene's germline CDR1 is LNHDA and CDR2 SQIVND (reference sequence). J lost 4 bases, V lost 5 bases, and 7 bases had no gene match. The CDR3 is made up of 14 amino acids.